This T cell receptor beta chain was documented in a study of vaccination and CD4 T cells after COVID-19. Study at large: According to the study, participants were given two doses of BNT162b2 or mRNA-1273 vaccine.

About this clonotype itself: Its target is unknown.

Regarding treatment: approximately nine-day PBMC culture with coronavirus spike peptide pools or control peptides (ViraFEST assay). On day 3 and again on day 7, fresh IL-2 medium was used to replace half the medium. Sequenced with the Oncomine TCR Beta short-read assay was DNA taken from cultured CD4+ T cells. TCRdb re-called the PCR reads with MiXCR, one entry per CDR3 protein. Among about 19,000 distinct CDR3 sequences listed, less than 65% were seen once. Sequenced input: CD4+ T cells from blood, cultured in vitro. This clonotype was obtained from a human donor who had recovered from COVID-19.

The CDR3 DNA is TGTGCCAGCAAACCAGCCGGTAACAATCAGCCCCAGCATTTT. Translation gives CASKPAGNNQPQHF. The rearrangement links TRBV27 to TRBJ1-5; D is unclear. The CDR3 is 14 amino acids. Germline loops: CDR1 MNHEY, CDR2 SMNVEV (reference sequence). V gave up 7 bases and J gave up 3 bases, with 13 bases separating them.